Listed here is a single T cell receptor (beta chain). These data originate in a study of blood T cell repertoires in COVID-19. Germline CDR1 LNHDA, CDR2 SQIVND (reference sequence). Trimming stripped 5 bases from V and 0 bases from J, with 7 bases between. This CDR3 is built from 14 residues. Data came from immunoSEQ multiplex PCR; TCRdb stores just in-frame clones and leaves some out. The table has hundreds of thousands of clones, around 82% seen once. The origin of this receptor is an elderly man with acute or convalescent COVID-19. Sequenced material: peripheral blood. The gene calls are TRBV19 and TRBJ1-4, with D possibly TRBD1 on 5 matching bases. The CDR3 spells CASSRGATNEKLFF. The CDR3 nucleotides read TGTGCCAGTAGTCGGGGGGCAACTAATGAAAAACTGTTTTTT.